The 21 T cell receptor beta chains below come from one sample, sequenced in a study of cytomegalovirus exposure and HLA in healthy donors. This PCR relied on a set of 60 Vbeta primers and 13 Jbeta primers. Clones were read by immunoSEQ multiplex PCR, and TCRdb kept only the in-frame ones, dropping some. The table lists 85,000 to 130,000 clones, about 79% of them singletons. Input material: PBMCs. All receptors come from a woman younger than 30 in good health and CMV-seronegative.

The rearrangement uses TRBV19 and TRBJ2-1; 7 bases match TRBD1. Looked up from germline, CDR1 is LNHDA and CDR2 is SQIVND (reference sequence). The CDR3 runs 15 residues. V lost 4 bases to trimming and J lost 5 bases; unmatched junction nucleotides: 8. The CDR3 region is CASSTTGNPNNEQFF. The CDR3 coding sequence is TGTGCCAGTAGTACGACAGGGAACCCTAACAATGAGCAGTTCTTC.

This sequence joins TRBV7-9 and TRBJ2-1, with TRBD2 matching 8 bases. The CDR3 runs to 14 residues. Germline CDR1 is SEHNR and CDR2 is FQNEAQ (reference sequence). The J segment lost 4 bases and the V segment lost 3 bases, leaving 2 bases of the junction unmatched. The chain's CDR3 is CASSFGGAYNEQFF. CDR3 in DNA: TGTGCCAGCAGCTTCGGGGGGGCTTACAATGAGCAGTTCTTC. The whole variable domain, filled in from reference TRBV7-9 and TRBJ2-1, reads DTGVSQNPRHKITKRGQNVTFRCDPISEHNRLYWYRQTLGQGPEFLTYFQNEAQLEKSRLLSDRFSAERPKGSFSTLEIQRTEQGDSAMYLCASSFGGAYNEQFFGPGTRLTVL.

This chain links TRBV18 with TRBJ1-5; 9 bases are a match to TRBD1. Losses at the gene ends were 3 bases for V and 3 bases for J; bases not matched to a gene: 6. This CDR3 has 16 residues. Germline loops: CDR1 KGHSH, CDR2 LQKENI. CDR3 nucleotides: TGTGCCAGCTCACCTCGACAGGGGGGGATCAATCAGCCCCAGCATTTT. This translates into CASSPRQGGINQPQHF.

This chain joins TRBV28 and TRBJ2-5, with D perhaps TRBD2 (6 bases). The CDR3 loop spans 14 amino acids. Germline V CDR1 and CDR2: MDHEN, SYDVKM. Between the trimmed V and J ends, which lost 5 bases and 2 bases, there was a span of 12 bases. In nucleotides, the CDR3 is TGTGCCAGCAGTAGTAGCGGTCTACAAGAGACCCAGTACTTC. It yields the protein CASSSSGLQETQYF.

The chain recombines TRBV4-2 with TRBJ2-3; D gene ambiguous. Trimming removed 3 bases at V and 4 bases at J, with 11 bases between. Germline values: CDR1 LGHNA, CDR2 YNFKEQ. The CDR3 extends over 14 amino acids. The CDR3 loop is CASSHYSNADTQYF. CDR3 DNA sequence: TGTGCCAGCAGCCATTACAGTAACGCAGATACGCAGTATTTT.

This chain links TRBV7-9 with TRBJ2-5, with D possibly matching TRBD1 (5 bases). The CDR3 spans 16 residues. Trimming took 1 base from V and 1 from J, leaving 13 bases between them. The germline V gene has CDR1 SEHNR and CDR2 FQNEAQ (reference sequence). Here the CDR3 DNA reads TGTGCCAGCAGCTTAGGGGGCGGACGGCCCCAAGAGACCCAGTACTTC. This codes for CASSLGGGRPQETQYF.

V and J are TRBV7-2 and TRBJ1-1; 8 nucleotides match TRBD1. Germline V CDR1 and CDR2: SGHTA, FQGNSA. V was clipped by 5 bases and J by 4 bases; unmatched bases: 6. This CDR3 has 14 amino acids. CDR3 protein: CASSLRGQSTEAFF. CDR3 coding DNA: TGTGCCAGCAGCCTCAGGGGGCAGAGCACTGAAGCTTTCTTT.

The chain joins TRBV30 to TRBJ1-1; TRBD1 agrees at 12 bases. J lost 5 bases, V lost 4 bases, and 8 bases had no gene match. This CDR3 has 15 amino acids. Germline V gene sequence: CDR1 GTSNPN, CDR2 SVGIG (reference sequence). For the CDR3, the DNA is TGTGCCTGGACTCGGGACAGGGGGCGAGGTACTGAAGCTTTCTTT. This encodes CAWTRDRGRGTEAFF.

This clone was detected a few times. The rearrangement uses TRBV2 and TRBJ2-2; a weak D match, TRBD2 (6 bases). The length of the CDR3 is 13 residues. Germline CDR1 reads SNHLY; CDR2 reads FYNNEI. V shed 11 bases and J shed 2 bases, with 12 bases lying between them. In DNA form, the CDR3 reads TGTGCCCTAACCGGGAGTAACACCGGGGAGCTGTTTTTT. Translated, it gives CALTGSNTGELFF.

The gene calls are TRBV19 and TRBJ2-7; the match to TRBD1 covers 9 bases. This CDR3 comprises 14 residues. Germline V gene data show CDR1 as LNHDA and CDR2 as SQIVND (reference sequence). Germline trimming cut 6 bases from V and 3 bases from J; bases unmatched to any gene: 6. CDR3 coding DNA: TGTGCCAGTAGCCGGGACAGGGCGTACTACGAGCAGTACTTC. Translation gives CASSRDRAYYEQYF.

V usage is TRBV4-1 and J usage is TRBJ2-7; 10 bases line up with TRBD2. Germline V gene sequence: CDR1 MGHRA, CDR2 YSYEKL. The ends lost 4 bases at V and 3 bases at J; junction bases unmatched: 6. This CDR3 contains 15 residues. CDR3 protein: CASSPLAGGLYEQYF. The CDR3 region has the DNA TGCGCCAGCAGCCCCTTAGCGGGGGGTCTCTACGAGCAGTACTTC.

V and J are TRBV27 and TRBJ1-1; D perhaps matches TRBD1 (5 bases). V was pared by 5 bases and J by 1 base, with 8 bases between. This CDR3 contains 13 residues. Germline V gives CDR1 MNHEY, CDR2 SMNVEV (reference sequence). The CDR3 here is CASSKGQNTEAFF. The CDR3 DNA sequence: TGTGCCAGCAGTAAAGGACAGAACACTGAAGCTTTCTTT.

This clone was picked up one time. The chain uses TRBV5-4 and TRBJ2-1; a weak D match, TRBD1 (5 bases). Deletions cut 4 bases from V and 5 bases from J, with 25 bases between. The CDR3 has 18 amino acids. Germline V gene data show CDR1 as SGHNT and CDR2 as YYREEE (reference sequence). The CDR3 spells CASSNRLAGPPPHNEQFF. CDR3 nucleotides: TGTGCCAGCAGCAACAGGTTGGCTGGACCCCCACCCCACAATGAGCAGTTCTTC.

The sample holds one count of this clone. The rearrangement joins TRBV4-3 to TRBJ1-2; no definite D call. This CDR3 spans 15 amino acids. Trimming took off 0 bases at V and 5 bases at J, with 13 bases between the two ends. The germline V gene encodes CDR1 LGHNA and CDR2 YSLEER. CDR3 region: CASSQEGRVGYGYTF. The CDR3 DNA is TGCGCCAGCAGCCAAGAAGGTCGGGTTGGGTATGGCTACACCTTC.

The rearrangement links TRBV13 to TRBJ1-4; 9 nucleotides align to TRBD1. After removal of 2 bases from V and 5 bases from J, the junction contained 9 bases not matched to a gene. The CDR3 contains 17 residues. Germline assignment: CDR1 PRHDT and CDR2 FYEKMQ (reference sequence). The chain's CDR3 is CASSLTYSGTGNEKLFF. The CDR3 region has the DNA TGTGCCAGCAGCTTAACCTACTCCGGGACAGGGAATGAAAAACTGTTTTTT.

This sequence joins TRBV9 and TRBJ1-3; D gene unclear. The length of the CDR3 is 14 residues. Trimming removed 3 bases from V and 8 bases from J, with 15 bases in between. Germline values: CDR1 SGDLS, CDR2 YYNGEE. CDR3 nucleotides: TGTGCCAGCAGCGGGGGATTTGGGAGCGACACCATATATTTT. It encodes CASSGGFGSDTIYF. The entire variable domain, with the rest obtained from reference TRBV9 and TRBJ1-3, is as follows: DSGVTQTPKHLITATGQRVTLRCSPRSGDLSVYWYQQSLDQGLQFLIQYYNGEERAKGNILERFSAQQFPDLHSELNLSSLELGDSALYFCASSGGFGSDTIYFGEGSWLTVV.

The chain couples TRBV4-3 to TRBJ1-6; the D is unclear. The CDR3 has 17 amino acids. V was clipped by 1 base and J by 7 bases, with 17 bases between them. CDR1 and CDR2 (germline): LGHNA, YSLEER. The CDR3 DNA is TGCGCCAGCAGCCAAGTGAGGCCGGGTGGTAACAATTCACCCCTCCACTTT. Amino acid sequence: CASSQVRPGGNNSPLHF.

V usage is TRBV5-1 and J usage is TRBJ2-5, with 8 bases that match TRBD2. The CDR3 consists of 22 residues. V was pared by 0 bases and J by 3 bases, with 25 bases of the junction left unmatched. Germline lookup yields CDR1 SGHRS and CDR2 YFSETQ. The CDR3 DNA reads as TGCGCCAGCAGCTTGGCCCTTGGGTCAGAGTATTTAGCGGGGCTACTTAAAGAGACCCAGTACTTC. It translates to CASSLALGSEYLAGLLKETQYF.

The chain combines TRBV27 with TRBJ2-2, with D possibly matching TRBD1 (5 bases). Trimming left V 1 base short and J 4 bases short, with 10 bases between. The CDR3 sequence is 15 residues long. The germline V gene encodes CDR1 MNHEY and CDR2 SMNVEV (reference sequence). In DNA form, the CDR3 reads TGTGCCAGCAGTTTATATAGGGGAAGCACCGGGGAGCTGTTTTTT. Amino acid sequence: CASSLYRGSTGELFF.

With regard to this clone: The junction differs from germline at one of its ends, possibly a read error. The chain couples TRBV7-9 to TRBJ1-2, with TRBD1 identical over 7 bases. The CDR3 is made up of 15 amino acids. CDR1 and CDR2 from the germline V gene are SEHNR and FQNEAQ (reference sequence). This CDR3 reads CSSSQLDRDGDGYTF. CDR3 nucleotide sequence: TGTTCCAGCAGCCAGTTAGACAGGGACGGAGATGGCTACACCTTC.

This clone was seen only once. The gene calls are TRBV4-1 and TRBJ1-1; TRBD1 aligns across 8 bases. This CDR3 spans 14 amino acids. Germline CDR1 is MGHRA and CDR2 is YSYEKL. J was trimmed by 5 bases and V by 3 bases; bases with no gene match: 5. CDR3 DNA sequence: TGCGCCAGCAGCCATCCCCGGACAGGGACTGAAGCTTTCTTT. It specifies CASSHPRTGTEAFF.